These 30 T cell receptor beta chains share one sample of origin, sequenced in a study of blood T cell repertoires in COVID-19. Sequencing used immunoSEQ multiplex PCR; TCRdb keeps in-frame clones, though not all of them. Of nearly 200,000 clones in the sample, about 83% were seen once. The sequencing sample was made of peripheral blood. All receptors derive from a woman in her 70s with active or convalescent COVID-19.

This chain joins TRBV19 and TRBJ2-7; the D gene is possibly TRBD2 (6 bases). The ends were cut back, 3 bases at V and 3 bases at J, with 9 bases in the middle. In germline, CDR1 is LNHDA, CDR2 SQIVND (reference sequence). The CDR3 length is 13 residues. The DNA for the CDR3 is TGTGCCAGTAGTATGAAGGGAGGCTACGAGCAGTACTTC. Protein product: CASSMKGGYEQYF.

The chain recombines TRBV27 with TRBJ2-3; 9 bases agree with TRBD2. Germline CDR1 MNHEY, CDR2 SMNVEV (reference sequence). V was clipped by 3 bases and J by 0 bases; unmatched bases: 1. The CDR3 contains 15 residues. The CDR3 nucleotides read TGTGCCAGCAGTTTCACTAGCGGGAGCACAGATACGCAGTATTTT. Translation: CASSFTSGSTDTQYF.

V is TRBV9 and J is TRBJ2-1, with D possibly being TRBD2 (5 bases). This CDR3 is 12 amino acids long. CDR1 and CDR2 from the germline V gene are SGDLS and YYNGEE. Trimming took 4 bases from V and 8 from J, leaving 10 bases between them. The CDR3 nucleotides read TGTGCCAGCAGCCCAACCGGGGATGAGCAGTTCTTC. Encoded protein: CASSPTGDEQFF.

This clone was seen a few times. The chain combines TRBV3-1 (or the pseudogene TRBV3-2) with TRBJ1-3, with D possibly matching TRBD1 (6 bases). Trimming shortened V by 4 bases and J by 0 bases, and 10 bases separated the two germline ends. The CDR3 contains 15 residues. Germline V gives CDR1 LGHDT, CDR2 YNNKEL (reference sequence). This chain's CDR3 is CASSLDSHSGNTIYF. CDR3 bases: TGTGCCAGCAGCCTGGACAGTCACTCTGGAAACACCATATATTTT.

The chain couples TRBV6-5 to TRBJ2-2; TRBD2 matches 12 bases. Losses at the gene ends were 7 bases for V and 7 bases for J; bases not matched to a gene: 7. The CDR3 extends over 15 amino acids. CDR1 and CDR2 (germline): MNHEY, SVGAGI. For the CDR3, the DNA is TGTGCCAGCACTAGGACTAGCGGGACGGTCGGGGAGCTGTTTTTT. Translating gives CASTRTSGTVGELFF.

The CDR3 spells CASSFGQGGSPLHF. CDR3 DNA: TGTGCCAGCAGCTTCGGACAGGGGGGTTCACCCCTCCACTTT. The V call is TRBV5-5, the J call TRBJ1-6, with TRBD1 matching over 10 bases. Losses at the gene ends were 2 bases for V and 9 bases for J; bases not matched to a gene: 2. The CDR3 is made up of 14 amino acids. Germline CDR1 SGHKS, CDR2 YYEKEE (reference sequence).

The rearrangement uses TRBV28 and TRBJ2-2; D not resolved. The CDR3 is made up of 15 amino acids. Trimming removed 2 bases from V and 5 bases from J, with 12 bases in between. Per germline, CDR1 MDHEN and CDR2 SYDVKM. The CDR3 sequence: CASSLGLFSTGELFF. As DNA, the CDR3 is TGTGCCAGCAGTTTAGGTCTCTTTAGTACCGGGGAGCTGTTTTTT.

This sequence joins TRBV15 and TRBJ1-4; perhaps TRBD1 as D (5 bases). CDR1 and CDR2 from the germline V gene are LNHNV and YYDKDF (reference sequence). The CDR3 is made up of 15 amino acids. Trimming removed 0 bases at V and 4 bases at J, with 9 bases between. CDR3 DNA: TGTGCCACCAGCAGAGATCCCGACAGTAATGAAAAACTGTTTTTT. It encodes CATSRDPDSNEKLFF.

The V gene is TRBV3-1 (or the pseudogene TRBV3-2), the J gene TRBJ2-7; TRBD2 might be the D (5 bases). CDR3 length equals 14 residues. The V end was cut by 1 base, the J end by 1 base, with 8 bases between. The germline gives CDR1 LGHDT, CDR2 YNNKEL (reference sequence). The CDR3 DNA reads as TGTGCCAGCAGCCAAGCGGGGATGTCCTACGAGCAGTACTTC. This gives the protein CASSQAGMSYEQYF.

This clone has only a few counts. The chain combines TRBV6-5 with TRBJ1-3; D ambiguous. V was cut by 0 bases and J by 0 bases, with 6 bases left in between. This CDR3 has 15 residues. Looked up from germline, CDR1 is MNHEY and CDR2 is SVGAGI. The CDR3 region is CASSYSIGSGNTIYF. The CDR3 coding sequence is TGTGCCAGCAGTTACTCTATCGGCTCTGGAAACACCATATATTTT.

The V and J genes are TRBV6-4 and TRBJ1-1; D gene unclear. CDR1 MRHNA and CDR2 SNTAGT come from the germline V gene. The CDR3 loop spans 13 amino acids. The V end was cut by 4 bases, the J end by 2 bases, with 8 bases between. CDR3 sequence: CASSVRGNTEAFF. The CDR3 coding sequence is TGTGCCAGCAGTGTACGGGGAAACACTGAAGCTTTCTTT.

The chain links TRBV4-2 to TRBJ1-2; 7 bases agree with TRBD1. Germline V gene data show CDR1 as LGHNA and CDR2 as YNFKEQ. The length of the CDR3 is 17 residues. After removal of 1 base from V and 1 base from J, the junction contained 9 bases not matched to a gene. CDR3 region: CASSQGPGQVINYGYTF. The CDR3 DNA follows: TGTGCCAGCAGCCAAGGCCCCGGACAGGTTATTAACTATGGCTACACCTTC.

V and J are TRBV4-1 and TRBJ2-7; 8 bases map to TRBD1. Unmatched junction bases numbered 10, after V lost 6 bases and J lost 0 bases. Germline lookup yields CDR1 MGHRA and CDR2 YSYEKL. This CDR3 has 16 amino acids. The CDR3 region is CASRLSPGQVSYEQYF. CDR3 in DNA: TGCGCCAGCAGACTAAGTCCGGGACAGGTCTCCTACGAGCAGTACTTC.

This chain links TRBV29-1 with TRBJ2-2; TRBD1 aligns across 9 bases. The CDR3 spans 14 residues. Looked up from germline, CDR1 is SQVTM and CDR2 is ANQGSEA. Trimming removed 6 bases from V and 5 bases from J; junction bases left unmatched: 7. CDR3 DNA sequence: TGCAGCGTAGCGGGACAGGGAAGTACCGGGGAGCTGTTTTTT. As protein: CSVAGQGSTGELFF.

This clone has just one count. V and J are TRBV18 and TRBJ1-2; TRBD1 matches 7 bases. Germline V CDR1 and CDR2: KGHSH, LQKENI. V shed 3 bases and J 8 bases; nucleotides not matched to a gene: 6. This CDR3 comprises 13 residues. The CDR3: CASSPDRVAGYTF. The DNA of the CDR3 is TGTGCCAGCTCACCTGACAGGGTAGCCGGCTACACCTTC. The full variable domain, rest sourced from reference TRBV18 and TRBJ1-2, is NAGVMQNPRHLVRRRGQEARLRCSPMKGHSHVYWYRQLPEEGLKFMVYLQKENIIDESGMPKERFSAEFPKEGPSILRIQQVVRGDSAAYFCASSPDRVAGYTFGSGTRLTVV.

V gene TRBV19 combines with J gene TRBJ1-4; 10 positions agree with TRBD1. This CDR3 contains 13 residues. Germline CDR1 is LNHDA and CDR2 is SQIVND (reference sequence). V lost 9 bases, J lost 8 bases, and 6 bases stayed unmatched. Here the CDR3 reads CASRDRGLEKLFF. The DNA of the CDR3 is TGTGCCAGCCGGGACAGGGGTTTGGAAAAACTGTTTTTT.

The chain couples TRBV6-1 to TRBJ2-1; TRBD1 is a possible D gene (6 bases). CDR3 length: 16 residues. The V end was cut by 2 bases, the J end by 8 bases, with 19 bases between. CDR1 and CDR2 (germline): MNHNS, SASEGT. The CDR3 here is CASSERVRARGDEQFF. As DNA, the CDR3 is TGTGCCAGCAGTGAAAGAGTAAGAGCCAGGGGAGATGAGCAGTTCTTC.

The chain is built from TRBV24-1 and TRBJ2-3; D unresolved. The CDR3 contains 14 residues. The germline gives CDR1 KGHDR, CDR2 SFDVKD. V was shortened by 3 bases and J by 0 bases, with 6 bases between the two germline ends. CDR3 sequence (DNA): TGTGCCACCAGTGATCTTTATAGCACAGATACGCAGTATTTT. This gives the protein CATSDLYSTDTQYF.

This chain connects TRBV9 to TRBJ1-2; tentative D call: TRBD1 (5 bases). Trimming removed 0 bases at V and 5 bases at J, with 11 bases between. The length of the CDR3 is 14 residues. Germline V gene data show CDR1 as SGDLS and CDR2 as YYNGEE. The CDR3 DNA reads as TGTGCCAGCAGCGTAGATGAACAGGTATATGGCTACACCTTC. Translating gives CASSVDEQVYGYTF.

The chain couples TRBV10-2 to TRBJ2-7; 14 nucleotides align to TRBD2. The germline gives CDR1 WSHSY, CDR2 SAAADI. J was trimmed by 3 bases and V by 4 bases; bases with no gene match: 2. This CDR3 region has 15 residues. The CDR3: CASSGGLAGVYEQYF. The CDR3 DNA sequence: TGCGCCAGCAGTGGGGGACTAGCGGGAGTCTACGAGCAGTACTTC.

This chain joins TRBV9 and TRBJ2-7, with 7 bases that match TRBD1. The CDR3 contains 13 residues. V was clipped by 3 bases and J by 4 bases; unmatched bases: 4. The germline V gene has CDR1 SGDLS and CDR2 YYNGEE. The chain's CDR3 is CASSGVTGYEQYF. The DNA for the CDR3 is TGTGCCAGCAGCGGAGTGACAGGGTACGAGCAGTACTTC.

V is TRBV28 and J is TRBJ1-2, with TRBD1 matching over 7 bases. This CDR3 is 13 amino acids long. V was pared by 6 bases and J by 4 bases, with 5 bases of the junction left unmatched. CDR1 is MDHEN and CDR2 is SYDVKM in the germline V gene. CDR3 sequence (DNA): TGTGCCAGCAGGCTAAACAGGGGCTATGGCTACACCTTC. Translating gives CASRLNRGYGYTF.

V and J are TRBV6-2 or TRBV6-3 and TRBJ2-1, with 8 bases that match TRBD2. CDR3 size: 13 residues. V lost 5 bases and J lost 14; bases outside the gene matches: 11. From germline, CDR1 is MNHEY and CDR2 SVGEGT. CDR3 protein: CASSLTSEQREFF. The CDR3 DNA reads as TGTGCCAGCAGTCTGACTAGCGAACAAAGGGAGTTCTTC.

This clone occurred a few times. V is TRBV28 and J is TRBJ2-2, with 9 nucleotides matching TRBD1. V trimming: 9 bases; J trimming: 6 bases; junction bases outside the gene matches: 8. CDR3 length: 14 residues. CDR1 is MDHEN and CDR2 is SYDVKM in the germline V gene. CDR3 residues: CASLNRGRAGELFF. Here the CDR3 DNA reads TGTGCCAGTCTGAACAGGGGGCGGGCCGGGGAGCTGTTTTTT. Full variable domain (rest looked up from reference TRBV28 and TRBJ2-2): DVKVTQSSRYLVKRTGEKVFLECVQDMDHENMFWYRQDPGLGLRLIYFSYDVKMKEKGDIPEGYSVSREKKERFSLILESASTNQTSMYLCASLNRGRAGELFFGEGSRLTVL.

The chain has TRBV9 and TRBJ2-1; a possible D gene is TRBD2 (5 bases). Trimming took off 0 bases at V and 0 bases at J, with 10 bases between the two ends. The CDR3 extends over 16 amino acids. CDR1 and CDR2 (germline): SGDLS, YYNGEE. This CDR3 reads CASSVGAGSSYNEQFF. Here the CDR3 DNA reads TGTGCCAGCAGCGTAGGGGCTGGGAGCTCCTACAATGAGCAGTTCTTC.

J is TRBJ2-1 and V is TRBV3-1 (or the pseudogene TRBV3-2); 12 bases map to TRBD1. CDR1 is LGHDT, CDR2 YNNKEL, per germline (reference sequence). V shed 4 bases and J 4 bases; nucleotides not matched to a gene: 8. CDR3 length: 17 amino acids. The CDR3 DNA follows: TGTGCCAGCAGCCGAAACCGGGACAGGGGGCCTTACAATGAGCAGTTCTTC. Its protein is CASSRNRDRGPYNEQFF.

The chain has TRBV5-1 and TRBJ2-2; tentatively, D is TRBD1 (6 bases). Trimming removed 5 bases at V and 0 bases at J, with 8 bases between. There are 14 residues in the CDR3. Per germline, CDR1 SGHRS and CDR2 YFSETQ. CDR3 sequence reads: CASRQGPNTGELFF. Written as DNA, the CDR3 is TGCGCCAGCAGACAGGGCCCGAACACCGGGGAGCTGTTTTTT.

This chain uses TRBV7-9 with TRBJ2-1, with 8 bases aligning to TRBD2. This CDR3 has 15 amino acids. Germline V gene sequence: CDR1 SEHNR, CDR2 FQNEAQ (reference sequence). J was trimmed by 2 bases and V by 5 bases; bases with no gene match: 5. CDR3 residues: CASSQLADTYNEQFF. In DNA form, the CDR3 reads TGTGCCAGCAGCCAACTAGCGGATACCTACAATGAGCAGTTCTTC.

The chain links TRBV5-1 to TRBJ1-2; TRBD1 matches 10 bases. Germline CDR1 reads SGHRS; CDR2 reads YFSETQ. With V trimmed by 1 base and J by 4 bases, 4 bases remained unmatched. This CDR3 is built from 15 residues. The CDR3, as DNA: TGCGCCAGCAGCTTGATGACAGGGGGCCCCTATGGCTACACCTTC. The encoded protein is CASSLMTGGPYGYTF.

The J gene is TRBJ1-2, the V gene TRBV27; 7 bases match TRBD1. CDR3 length: 13 residues. V was pared by 7 bases and J by 5 bases, with 7 bases of the junction left unmatched. Looked up from germline, CDR1 is MNHEY and CDR2 is SMNVEV (reference sequence). This chain's CDR3 is CASKPGTAYGYTF. The CDR3 DNA reads TGTGCCAGCAAGCCCGGGACAGCTTATGGCTACACCTTC.